This TCR beta chain was recovered during a study of blood T cell repertoires in COVID-19. Overall study context: Donors in the United States, Italy and Spain gave samples during acute or convalescent COVID-19. The analysed material was cDNA or gDNA that came from T cells, B-cell-depleted T cells, or PBMCs.

Under the authors' procedure: Amplification with reference gene primers provided the estimates of nucleated cell counts. Method: immunoSEQ multiplex PCR; TCRdb's copy keeps in-frame clones and lacks some. D and trimming come from the DNA, and the V and J calls and clone size come from that table. The repertoire consists of about 210,000 clones, with about 90% occurring once and the leading ten covering approximately 1.2%. V lost 1 base, J lost 5 bases, and 2 bases stayed unmatched. CDR3 length: 14 residues. Germline assignment: CDR1 GTSNPN and CDR2 SVGIG (reference sequence). The sequence came from a man in his thirties or forties with acute or convalescent COVID-19. The sample comprised peripheral blood. V and J are TRBV30 and TRBJ1-4, with 9 bases aligning to TRBD1. CDR3 in DNA: TGTGCCTGGAGTGCGGGGACAGGGAATGAAAAACTGTTTTTT. Translating gives CAWSAGTGNEKLFF. The full variable domain, with the rest looked up from reference TRBV30 and TRBJ1-4, is SQTIHQWPATLVQPVGSPLSLECTVEGTSNPNLYWYRQAAGRGLQLLFYSVGIGQISSEVPQNLSASRPQDRQFILSSKKLLLSDSGFYLCAWSAGTGNEKLFFGSGTQLSVL.